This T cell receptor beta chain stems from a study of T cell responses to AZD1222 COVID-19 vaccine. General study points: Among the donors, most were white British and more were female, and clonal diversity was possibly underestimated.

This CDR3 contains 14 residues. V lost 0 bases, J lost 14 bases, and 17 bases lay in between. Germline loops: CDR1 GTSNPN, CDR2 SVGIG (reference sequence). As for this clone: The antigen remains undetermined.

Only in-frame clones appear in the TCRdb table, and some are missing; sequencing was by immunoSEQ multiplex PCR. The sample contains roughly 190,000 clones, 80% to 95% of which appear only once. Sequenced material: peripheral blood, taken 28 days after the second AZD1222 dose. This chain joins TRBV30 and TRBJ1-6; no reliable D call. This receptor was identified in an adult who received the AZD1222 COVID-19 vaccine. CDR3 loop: CAWSVPGVAGSLHF. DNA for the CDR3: TGTGCCTGGAGTGTACCCGGGGTTGCGGGTTCCCTCCACTTT.